Presented here are 20 T cell receptor beta chains from one specimen sequenced in a study of T cell responses to AZD1222 COVID-19 vaccine. Sequencing was performed with immunoSEQ multiplex PCR; in TCRdb, only in-frame clones are kept and a portion is missing. The sample yields about 130,000 clones, roughly 85% seen once. The starting material was peripheral blood, obtained 28 days after the second AZD1222 dose. The receptors here all came from an adult who received the AZD1222 COVID-19 vaccine.

The chain combines TRBV10-3 with TRBJ1-2; D may be TRBD1 (5 bases). CDR1 is ENHRY, CDR2 SYGVKD, per germline. This CDR3 comprises 17 residues. V shed 0 bases and J shed 0 bases, with 14 bases lying between them. CDR3 amino acids: CAISESPGLRANYGYTF. The CDR3 DNA reads as TGTGCCATCAGTGAGTCCCCAGGGTTGAGGGCTAACTATGGCTACACCTTC.

CDR3 coding DNA: TGTGCCAGCAGCTTATGGGGATCTAGCACAGATACGCAGTATTTT. Translation gives CASSLWGSSTDTQYF. The gene calls are TRBV11-1 and TRBJ2-3; D unresolved. Per germline, CDR1 SGHAT and CDR2 FQDESV (reference sequence). The CDR3 is 15 amino acids. V was shortened by 2 bases and J by 0 bases, with 9 bases between the two germline ends. Full variable domain (missing parts from reference TRBV11-1 and TRBJ2-3): EAEVAQSPRYKITEKSQAVAFWCDPISGHATLYWYRQILGQGPELLVQFQDESVVDDSQLPKDRFSAERLKGVDSTLKIQPAELGDSAMYLCASSLWGSSTDTQYFGPGTRLTVL.

This clone was observed a few times. This CDR3 reads CASSLGDRTDTQYF. Here the CDR3 DNA reads TGTGCCAGCAGCTTAGGGGATCGCACAGATACGCAGTATTTT. The rearrangement links TRBV7-8 to TRBJ2-3; D not resolved. Trimming cost V 1 base and J 1 base, with 6 bases left between them. This CDR3 has 14 amino acids. Germline V gene data show CDR1 as SGHVS and CDR2 as FQNEAQ.

This chain joins TRBV2 and TRBJ1-6; D not resolved. Germline CDR1 reads SNHLY; CDR2 reads FYNNEI. This CDR3 contains 13 residues. Between the trimmed V and J ends, which lost 6 bases and 9 bases, there was a span of 12 bases. In DNA form, the CDR3 reads TGTGCCAGCAGGAGAGACACGGGTTCACCCCTCCACTTT. Translation: CASRRDTGSPLHF.

This rearrangement joins TRBV9 to TRBJ1-4; TRBD1 might be the D (5 bases). Germline CDR1 and CDR2: SGDLS and YYNGEE. Trimming left V 4 bases short and J 5 bases short, with 12 bases between. The CDR3 length is 14 residues. The DNA for the CDR3 is TGTGCCAGCAGCATACCGGGACCAAATGAAAAACTGTTTTTT. Encoded protein: CASSIPGPNEKLFF.

The gene calls are TRBV6-2 or TRBV6-3 and TRBJ1-5; D ambiguous. This CDR3 is built from 14 residues. Trimming removed 0 bases from V and 7 bases from J, with 10 bases in between. Germline values: CDR1 MNHEY, CDR2 SVGEGT. This CDR3 reads CASSYSPGYQPQHF. As DNA, the CDR3 is TGTGCCAGCAGTTACTCGCCAGGTTACCAGCCCCAGCATTTT.

V and J are TRBV19 and TRBJ1-5; the D is unclear. Trimming took 7 bases from V and 0 from J, leaving 10 bases between them. This CDR3 region has 14 residues. CDR1 and CDR2 (germline): LNHDA, SQIVND (reference sequence). The CDR3 nucleotides read TGTGCCAGTACCATAGGCCATAGCAATCAGCCCCAGCATTTT. Translated, it gives CASTIGHSNQPQHF.

The genes are TRBV12-5 and TRBJ1-2; 8 nucleotides match TRBD1. Germline-derived CDR1 and CDR2 are LGHNT and FRNRAP. This CDR3 contains 14 residues. J gave up 7 bases and V 3 bases, and 7 bases lay outside the gene matches. As DNA, the CDR3 is TGTGCTAGTGGTTTCTCGACAGGGGCCTTTGGCTACACCTTC. This translates into CASGFSTGAFGYTF. The variable domain in full, completed from reference TRBV12-5 and TRBJ1-2, reads DARVTQTPRHKVTEMGQEVTMRCQPILGHNTVFWYRQTMMQGLELLAYFRNRAPLDDSGMPKDRFSAEMPDATLATLKIQPSEPRDSAVYFCASGFSTGAFGYTFGSGTRLTVV.

Here the CDR3 reads CASSTSGQGSDGYTF. The CDR3 DNA follows: TGTGCCAGTAGTACCTCGGGACAGGGGTCCGATGGCTACACCTTC. V usage is TRBV19 and J usage is TRBJ1-2, with TRBD1 identical over 10 bases. CDR1 is LNHDA and CDR2 is SQIVND in the germline V gene (reference sequence). This CDR3 spans 15 amino acids. Trimming removed 4 bases from V and 6 bases from J; junction bases left unmatched: 8.

This chain connects TRBV5-1 to TRBJ1-2, with 7 bases that match TRBD1. The CDR3 runs to 15 residues. CDR1 SGHRS and CDR2 YFSETQ come from the germline V gene. After removal of 4 bases from V and 4 bases from J, the junction contained 10 bases not matched to a gene. The CDR3 region has the DNA TGCGCCAGCAGCCTTGGACAGGAGCAGGCCTATGGCTACACCTTC. Translating gives CASSLGQEQAYGYTF.

The chain couples TRBV10-1 to TRBJ2-1; 11 bases match TRBD2. The CDR3 is 16 residues long. The V gene's germline CDR1 is WNHNN and CDR2 SYGVQD (reference sequence). The ends lost 5 bases at V and 0 bases at J; junction bases unmatched: 3. CDR3 loop: CASSKTSGASYNEQFF. The DNA for the CDR3 is TGCGCCAGCAGTAAGACTAGCGGGGCCTCCTACAATGAGCAGTTCTTC.

This clone has a handful of counts. The chain recombines TRBV2 with TRBJ2-1; unclear D gene. The germline V gene encodes CDR1 SNHLY and CDR2 FYNNEI. CDR3 length: 13 residues. V was clipped by 5 bases and J by 7 bases, with 12 bases between them. The CDR3 DNA sequence: TGTGCCAGCAGTCCCGACCTAGAGAATGAGCAGTTCTTC. It yields the protein CASSPDLENEQFF.

This clone was observed a handful of times. V is TRBV23-1 and J is TRBJ2-5; 10 bases match TRBD1. TRBV23-1 is an ORF, with its function uncertain. This CDR3 comprises 17 residues. The junction had 14 bases not matched to a gene; V was cut back by 4 bases and J by 6 bases. The CDR3 sequence: CASSPILWTGGRKTQYF. As DNA, the CDR3 is TGCGCCAGCAGTCCGATACTATGGACAGGGGGAAGAAAGACCCAGTACTTC.

This clone was seen a single time. The chain uses TRBV7-5 and TRBJ1-2; no check of the table's D call, TRBD1, against the DNA was made. TRBV7-5 is a pseudogene. The CDR3 consists of 17 residues. CDR3 sequence reads: CVRRTRISDRGKYGYTF. The DNA of the CDR3 is TGTGTCAGAAGGACCCGGATCTCTGACAGGGGTAAGTATGGCTACACCTTC.

The chain carries TRBV19 and TRBJ1-2; D perhaps matches TRBD1 (5 bases). V dropped 3 bases and J dropped 1 base, with 12 bases sitting between them. Germline loops: CDR1 LNHDA, CDR2 SQIVND (reference sequence). The CDR3 covers 15 residues. CDR3 sequence reads: CASSISGHINYGYTF. CDR3 DNA sequence: TGTGCCAGTAGTATTTCAGGACATATTAACTATGGCTACACCTTC.

The chain has TRBV14 and TRBJ1-1; a weak D match, TRBD1 (5 bases). The CDR3 contains 13 residues. CDR1 and CDR2 (germline): SGHDN, FVKESK. V was shortened by 2 bases and J by 8 bases, with 12 bases between the two germline ends. The CDR3 DNA follows: TGTGCCAGCAGCCAACAGGTACAGGCGGAAGCTTTCTTT. Protein product: CASSQQVQAEAFF.

This clone came up once. This chain connects TRBV6-5 to TRBJ1-3; the D gene is possibly TRBD1 (5 bases). In germline, CDR1 is MNHEY, CDR2 SVGAGI. The CDR3 sequence is 14 residues long. Trimming took 6 bases from V and 0 from J, leaving 9 bases between them. This chain's CDR3 is CASSGTNSGNTIYF. CDR3 in DNA: TGTGCCAGCAGCGGGACCAACTCTGGAAACACCATATATTTT.

This rearrangement joins TRBV6-5 to TRBJ1-2, with D perhaps matching TRBD1 (5 bases). V lost 0 bases to trimming and J lost 7 bases, with 9 bases between them. CDR1 is MNHEY and CDR2 is SVGAGI in the germline V gene. This CDR3 has 13 amino acids. As DNA, the CDR3 is TGTGCCAGCAGTTACTCGGGGGATCCTGGCTACACCTTC. It translates to CASSYSGDPGYTF.

V and J are TRBV12-5 and TRBJ1-2; D might be TRBD1 (5 bases). This CDR3 spans 17 amino acids. V dropped 0 bases and J dropped 4 bases, with 18 bases sitting between them. Germline-derived CDR1 and CDR2 are LGHNT and FRNRAP. CDR3 sequence (DNA): TGTGCTAGTGGTTTGGTACTAGGGCAGACAGAGGGCTATGGCTACACCTTC. This sequence encodes CASGLVLGQTEGYGYTF.

The chain is built from TRBV27 and TRBJ1-6, with TRBD1 matching 7 bases. J was trimmed by 10 bases and V by 5 bases; bases with no gene match: 5. The germline gives CDR1 MNHEY, CDR2 SMNVEV (reference sequence). There are 13 residues in the CDR3. The CDR3 protein is CASSMTGKSPLHF. For the CDR3, the DNA is TGTGCCAGCAGTATGACAGGGAAGTCACCCCTCCACTTT.